Below, 31 T cell receptor beta chains from the same sample are listed, as sequenced in a study of cytomegalovirus exposure and HLA in healthy donors. PCR involved 60 Vbeta and 13 Jbeta primers. Generated by immunoSEQ multiplex PCR, the TCRdb table keeps only in-frame clones and is missing some. The data hold about 120,000 clones, with roughly 80% observed a single time. The sample taken for sequencing was PBMCs. These receptors came from a man under 40 in good health and CMV-seronegative.

This clone was seen only once. The rearrangement links TRBV7-9 to TRBJ2-3, with 8 positions matching TRBD1. CDR1 and CDR2 (germline): SEHNR, FQNEAQ (reference sequence). The CDR3 spans 14 residues. The V gene end was trimmed by 5 bases and the J gene end by 0 bases; junction bases not matched to a gene: 1. The chain's CDR3 is CASSRDRSTDTQYF. In DNA form, the CDR3 reads TGTGCCAGCAGCCGGGACAGGAGCACAGATACGCAGTATTTT. The full variable domain, with the rest looked up from reference TRBV7-9 and TRBJ2-3, is DTGVSQNPRHKITKRGQNVTFRCDPISEHNRLYWYRQTLGQGPEFLTYFQNEAQLEKSRLLSDRFSAERPKGSFSTLEIQRTEQGDSAMYLCASSRDRSTDTQYFGPGTRLTVL.

This clone is a singleton in its sample. V gene TRBV6-5 combines with J gene TRBJ1-2, with D unresolved. Per germline, CDR1 MNHEY and CDR2 SVGAGI. CDR3 size: 14 residues. V lost 8 bases to trimming and J lost 8 bases, with 21 bases between them. For the CDR3, the DNA is TGTGCCAGCTATTCCTTCGAGACGGCCAGGGGCTACACCTTC. It codes for CASYSFETARGYTF.

The J gene is TRBJ2-3, the V gene TRBV19; D gene ambiguous. Germline CDR1 and CDR2: LNHDA and SQIVND (reference sequence). The V end was cut by 2 bases, the J end by 11 bases, with 8 bases between. This CDR3 comprises 11 residues. In DNA form, the CDR3 reads TGTGCCAGTAGTATAACCCGGAGGCAGTATTTT. Translation: CASSITRRQYF.

The V and J genes are TRBV28 and TRBJ2-7; 10 bases match TRBD1. J gave up 2 bases and V 2 bases, and 6 bases lay outside the gene matches. CDR1 is MDHEN and CDR2 is SYDVKM in the germline V gene. This CDR3 has 16 residues. Here the CDR3 DNA reads TGTGCCAGCAGTTTAACGGGACAGGGGCCCACCTACGAGCAGTACTTC. Its protein is CASSLTGQGPTYEQYF.

This clone appeared a single time. This sequence joins TRBV6-5 and TRBJ2-3; TRBD2 agrees at 9 bases. V trimming: 2 bases; J trimming: 2 bases; junction bases outside the gene matches: 2. Germline-derived CDR1 and CDR2 are MNHEY and SVGAGI. The CDR3 loop spans 15 amino acids. The CDR3 DNA is TGTGCCAGCAGTTACGGCGGGGGGGTCACAGATACGCAGTATTTT. Translating gives CASSYGGGVTDTQYF.

This clone appeared a few times. The chain couples TRBV6-1 to TRBJ2-1; D is perhaps TRBD2 (5 bases). The germline V gene has CDR1 MNHNS and CDR2 SASEGT. This CDR3 comprises 16 residues. Trimming cost V 1 base and J 2 bases, with 12 bases left between them. DNA for the CDR3: TGTGCCAGCAGTGAAGAGGAAGGGAGTCCCTACAATGAGCAGTTCTTC. This encodes CASSEEEGSPYNEQFF.

This chain joins TRBV5-4 and TRBJ2-1, with D possibly matching TRBD1 (6 bases). CDR1 is SGHNT and CDR2 is YYREEE in the germline V gene (reference sequence). The V end lost 5 bases, the J end lost 11 bases, and 14 bases lay between the germline ends. The CDR3 is 12 amino acids. CDR3 DNA sequence: TGTGCCAGCAGGTCGGAACAGGGAAAGCAGTTCTTC. Its translation: CASRSEQGKQFF.

The chain has TRBV5-6 and TRBJ2-7; D might be TRBD1 (7 bases). CDR1 and CDR2 from the germline V gene are SGHDT and YYEEEE. V gave up 4 bases and J gave up 5 bases, with 16 bases separating them. The CDR3 contains 14 residues. The CDR3 DNA follows: TGTGCCAGCAGCGAAGGACAGGAGGGCCACGAGCAGTACTTC. Translation gives CASSEGQEGHEQYF. The entire variable domain, with the rest obtained from reference TRBV5-6 and TRBJ2-7, is as follows: DAGVTQSPTHLIKTRGQQVTLRCSPKSGHDTVSWYQQALGQGPQFIFQYYEEEERQRGNFPDRFSGHQFPNYSSELNVNALLLGDSALYLCASSEGQEGHEQYFGPGTRLTVT.

CDR3 in DNA: TGTGCCATCAGTGAGGTCTCGGGATGGGGAGAGGGTGAGACCCAGTACTTC. Protein product: CAISEVSGWGEGETQYF. The chain employs TRBV10-3 and TRBJ2-5; tentatively, D is TRBD2 (5 bases). The germline V gene has CDR1 ENHRY and CDR2 SYGVKD. The CDR3 has 17 residues. V lost 2 bases to trimming and J lost 5 bases, with 21 bases between them.

The genes are TRBV5-4 and TRBJ2-3, with D tentatively TRBD1 (6 bases). Germline CDR1 reads SGHNT; CDR2 reads YYREEE (reference sequence). Between the trimmed V and J ends, which lost 3 bases and 0 bases, there was a span of 14 bases. This CDR3 spans 16 amino acids. In nucleotides, the CDR3 is TGTGCCAGCAGCTATAAACAGGGATTAAGCACAGATACGCAGTATTTT. Translating it yields CASSYKQGLSTDTQYF.

The chain combines TRBV18 with TRBJ2-1, with 7 bases identical to TRBD2. Trimming removed 5 bases from V and 9 bases from J; junction bases left unmatched: 13. Looked up from germline, CDR1 is KGHSH and CDR2 is LQKENI. The CDR3 has 15 residues. CDR3 loop: CASSVTGGLGSEQFF. CDR3 bases: TGTGCCAGCTCAGTAACGGGGGGTCTCGGCAGTGAGCAGTTCTTC. The whole variable domain, remainder taken from reference TRBV18 and TRBJ2-1, is NAGVMQNPRHLVRRRGQEARLRCSPMKGHSHVYWYRQLPEEGLKFMVYLQKENIIDESGMPKERFSAEFPKEGPSILRIQQVVRGDSAAYFCASSVTGGLGSEQFFGPGTRLTVL.

The chain links TRBV7-6 to TRBJ2-7; 9 bases agree with TRBD1. CDR1 and CDR2 (germline): SGHVS, FNYEAQ. The trim removed 2 bases at V and 5 bases at J, leaving 1 base unmatched. The CDR3 extends over 13 amino acids. CDR3 DNA sequence: TGTGCCAGCAGCTTACGACAGGGGGACGAGCAGTACTTC. Translating gives CASSLRQGDEQYF.

This chain joins TRBV25-1 and TRBJ2-2; 8 nucleotides agree with TRBD2. The CDR3 sequence is 18 residues long. CDR1 and CDR2 (germline): MGHDK, SYGVNS. V was clipped by 3 bases and J by 0 bases; unmatched bases: 9. As DNA, the CDR3 is TGTGCCAGCAGTGATCGCCTTGGCGGGGGGTCGAACACCGGGGAGCTGTTTTTT. Protein product: CASSDRLGGGSNTGELFF.

This chain uses TRBV2 with TRBJ2-5; no clear D gene. The CDR3 spans 13 residues. From germline, CDR1 is SNHLY and CDR2 FYNNEI. V was trimmed by 1 base and J by 11 bases, leaving 14 bases between them. The CDR3 bases are TGTGCCAGCAGTGAAGATTTGGGCTATGAGCAGTACTTC. This gives the protein CASSEDLGYEQYF. Full variable domain (remainder filled in from reference TRBV2 and TRBJ2-5): EPEVTQTPSHQVTQMGQEVILRCVPISNHLYFYWYRQILGQKVEFLVSFYNNEISEKSEIFDDQFSVERPDGSNFTLKIRSTKLEDSAMYFCASSEDLGYEQYFGPGTRLLVL.

The rearrangement links TRBV11-2 to TRBJ1-1, with TRBD1 matching over 10 bases. The CDR3 sequence is 15 residues long. Germline V gene lookup returns CDR1 SGHAT and CDR2 FQNNGV. V lost 1 base and J lost 5; bases outside the gene matches: 4. The CDR3 spells CASSLGQGAATEAFF. The CDR3, as DNA: TGTGCCAGCAGCTTAGGACAGGGGGCGGCGACTGAAGCTTTCTTT.

The chain has TRBV19 and TRBJ1-1; TRBD1 matches 7 bases. In germline, CDR1 is LNHDA, CDR2 SQIVND (reference sequence). J was trimmed by 0 bases and V by 7 bases; bases with no gene match: 11. This CDR3 has 16 residues. The CDR3 is CASTYRDSLMNTEAFF. The DNA of the CDR3 is TGTGCCAGTACCTACAGGGACAGCCTCATGAACACTGAAGCTTTCTTT.

In this sample, this clone turned up a few times. The chain employs TRBV6-1 and TRBJ1-5; unclear D gene. The CDR3 runs 16 residues. The germline V gene has CDR1 MNHNS and CDR2 SASEGT. V lost 1 base to trimming and J lost 2 bases, with 12 bases between them. The CDR3 DNA follows: TGTGCCAGCAGTGAAGACGAGGGATCGGGCAATCAGCCCCAGCATTTT. Its protein product is CASSEDEGSGNQPQHF.

This clone was counted a few times. The chain combines TRBV28 with TRBJ1-1; D gene uncertain. The CDR3 totals 12 residues. The ends were cut back, 6 bases at V and 6 bases at J, with 11 bases in the middle. Germline V gene lookup returns CDR1 MDHEN and CDR2 SYDVKM. CDR3 coding DNA: TGTGCCAGCAGAGAAGGGAGGGCTGAAGCTTTCTTT. Protein sequence: CASREGRAEAFF. Filled out from reference TRBV28 and TRBJ1-1, the complete variable domain reads DVKVTQSSRYLVKRTGEKVFLECVQDMDHENMFWYRQDPGLGLRLIYFSYDVKMKEKGDIPEGYSVSREKKERFSLILESASTNQTSMYLCASREGRAEAFFGQGTRLTVV.

The CDR3 protein is CASSQQLNSADTQYF. The DNA for the CDR3 is TGTGCCAGCAGCCAGCAGCTAAATAGCGCAGATACGCAGTATTTT. The V and J genes are TRBV4-2 and TRBJ2-3; the D gene is possibly TRBD2 (5 bases). This CDR3 has 15 residues. Germline CDR1 and CDR2: LGHNA and YNFKEQ. V shed 3 bases and J shed 4 bases, with 14 bases lying between them.

The rearrangement links TRBV28 to TRBJ2-1; 8 bases are a match to TRBD1. The length of the CDR3 is 13 residues. V trimming: 6 bases; J trimming: 8 bases; junction bases outside the gene matches: 6. From germline, CDR1 is MDHEN and CDR2 SYDVKM. CDR3 in amino acids: CASREQGADEQFF. Here the CDR3 DNA reads TGTGCCAGCAGAGAGCAGGGGGCGGATGAGCAGTTCTTC. Supplemented by reference TRBV28 and TRBJ2-1, the full variable domain reads DVKVTQSSRYLVKRTGEKVFLECVQDMDHENMFWYRQDPGLGLRLIYFSYDVKMKEKGDIPEGYSVSREKKERFSLILESASTNQTSMYLCASREQGADEQFFGPGTRLTVL.

The chain carries TRBV4-2 and TRBJ1-6; the D gene is possibly TRBD1 (5 bases). This CDR3 region has 14 residues. V was shortened by 4 bases and J by 11 bases, with 15 bases between the two germline ends. CDR1 and CDR2 (germline): LGHNA, YNFKEQ. The DNA of the CDR3 is TGTGCCAGCAGCCTCCCGGCCAGGGATGCACCCCTCCACTTT. Translating it yields CASSLPARDAPLHF.

This chain uses TRBV11-3 with TRBJ2-5; TRBD1 might be the D (6 bases). The CDR3 has 12 residues. Looked up from germline, CDR1 is SGHNT and CDR2 is YENEEA. Trimming left V 5 bases short and J 5 bases short, with 9 bases between. The CDR3 region has the DNA TGTGCCAGCAGCGAGGGGGATGAGACCCAGTACTTC. Translated, it gives CASSEGDETQYF.

J is TRBJ2-1 and V is TRBV5-4; no reliable D call. The germline V gene encodes CDR1 SGHNT and CDR2 YYREEE (reference sequence). The CDR3 loop spans 15 amino acids. Trimming stripped 1 base from V and 2 bases from J, with 10 bases between. The chain's CDR3 is CASSLSLSTYNEQFF. Here the CDR3 DNA reads TGTGCCAGCAGCTTGTCACTTTCAACCTACAATGAGCAGTTCTTC.

V usage is TRBV2 and J usage is TRBJ2-3, with TRBD2 identical over 10 bases. This CDR3 spans 14 amino acids. V lost 6 bases, J lost 3 bases, and 3 bases stayed unmatched. Germline-derived CDR1 and CDR2 are SNHLY and FYNNEI. The CDR3 is CASSPSGGTDTQYF. For the CDR3, the DNA is TGTGCCAGCAGCCCTAGCGGGGGTACAGATACGCAGTATTTT.

This chain links TRBV5-6 with TRBJ2-1; D unclear. CDR1 is SGHDT and CDR2 is YYEEEE in the germline V gene. The V end lost 5 bases, the J end lost 8 bases, and 11 bases lay between the germline ends. This CDR3 region has 12 residues. CDR3 in amino acids: CASSLTIDEQFF. The CDR3 DNA reads as TGTGCCAGCAGTCTGACAATTGATGAGCAGTTCTTC.

This clone was counted a few times. The germline gene is not matched at one end of the junction; a read error may be the cause. This chain uses TRBV11-2 with TRBJ2-3, with a weak D call TRBD2 (6 bases). The CDR3 is 12 residues long. The germline V gene encodes CDR1 SGHAT and CDR2 FQNNGV. The CDR3: CASSGSGTRGDF. The CDR3 DNA sequence: TGTGCCAGCAGCGGCTCCGGGACTCGCGGGGATTTT.

This clone has a single count. V usage is TRBV30 and J usage is TRBJ2-7; maybe TRBD2 (5 bases). V was shortened by 0 bases and J by 3 bases, with 15 bases between the two germline ends. Germline assignment: CDR1 GTSNPN and CDR2 SVGIG (reference sequence). The CDR3 loop spans 15 amino acids. CDR3 loop: CAWSVHPGSRYEQYF. The DNA of the CDR3 is TGTGCCTGGAGTGTACACCCGGGGTCCCGCTACGAGCAGTACTTC.

The gene calls are TRBV19 and TRBJ2-2, with 9 positions matching TRBD1. The CDR3 runs to 15 residues. CDR1 LNHDA and CDR2 SQIVND come from the germline V gene (reference sequence). The ends lost 8 bases at V and 1 base at J; junction bases unmatched: 5. The CDR3 protein is CASAPGQGNTGELFF. The CDR3, as DNA: TGTGCCAGTGCTCCGGGACAGGGGAACACCGGGGAGCTGTTTTTT. Full variable domain (outside the CDR3, taken from reference TRBV19 and TRBJ2-2): DGGITQSPKYLFRKEGQNVTLSCEQNLNHDAMYWYRQDPGQGLRLIYYSQIVNDFQKGDIAEGYSVSREKKESFPLTVTSAQKNPTAFYLCASAPGQGNTGELFFGEGSRLTVL.

V gene TRBV6-5 combines with J gene TRBJ2-7, with TRBD1 identical over 9 bases. After removal of 0 bases from V and 4 bases from J, the junction contained 4 bases not matched to a gene. From germline, CDR1 is MNHEY and CDR2 SVGAGI. The CDR3 covers 15 residues. The CDR3 nucleotides read TGTGCCAGCAGTTACTCGCGGGGACAGGGATACGAGCAGTACTTC. As protein: CASSYSRGQGYEQYF.

The rearrangement uses TRBV11-2 and TRBJ2-7; 7 positions agree with TRBD1. CDR3 length equals 14 residues. CDR1 and CDR2 (germline): SGHAT, FQNNGV. V was pared by 5 bases and J by 2 bases, with 6 bases of the junction left unmatched. This chain's CDR3 is CASSTPGTAYEQYF. The CDR3, as DNA: TGTGCCAGCAGCACCCCCGGGACAGCCTACGAGCAGTACTTC.

CDR3 sequence (DNA): TGCGCCAGCAGCTTGGCGCCGGGGGGGTCCTACGAGCAGTACTTC. It encodes CASSLAPGGSYEQYF. The rearrangement uses TRBV5-1 and TRBJ2-7; 8 nucleotides agree with TRBD2. The CDR3 totals 15 residues. J was trimmed by 1 base and V by 0 bases; bases with no gene match: 3. The germline gives CDR1 SGHRS, CDR2 YFSETQ.